One sample yielded the 8 T cell receptor beta chains listed below, sequenced in a study of spatial heterogeneity in lung cancer. A single record per CDR3 protein comes from TCRdb applying MiXCR to the 5' RACE reads. The sample lists roughly 8,000 distinct CDR3 sequences; 7.8% were seen once. Specified time point: sample taken at primary tumor resection. Whole RNA came from tumor, nontumor lung or frozen PBMC and was sequenced without being sorted. The sample was PBMCs, taken at surgery. Receptors originate from a female donor with early-stage non-small cell lung cancer.

This clonotype was counted ten times or more. This sequence joins TRBV5-1 and TRBJ1-6; D is undetermined. The CDR3 consists of 14 residues. Between the trimmed V and J ends, which lost 2 bases and 7 bases, there was a span of 10 bases. CDR1 is SGHRS, CDR2 YFSETQ, per germline. This CDR3 is CASSFSQDNSPLHF. CDR3 DNA: TGCGCCAGCAGCTTTTCCCAGGACAATTCACCCCTCCACTTT.

This clonotype appeared many times. The V call is TRBV12-3 or TRBV12-4, the J call TRBJ2-7; 7 bases fit TRBD2. The CDR3 spans 11 residues. V shed 6 bases, J shed 5 bases, and the junction held 1 base outside the gene matches. CDR3 DNA sequence: TGTGCCAGCAGCGGGACTAACGAGCAGTACTTC. This codes for CASSGTNEQYF.

This clonotype was seen repeatedly, ten times or more. The rearrangement joins TRBV19 to TRBJ1-5; no definite D call. In germline, CDR1 is LNHDA, CDR2 SQIVND (reference sequence). V was cut by 3 bases and J by 3 bases, with 12 bases left in between. CDR3 length: 15 residues. This CDR3 is CASSIQSSFNQPQHF. The CDR3 DNA reads TGTGCCAGTAGTATCCAGAGCAGCTTCAATCAGCCCCAGCATTTT.

This clonotype has ten or more counts. The chain joins TRBV7-2 to TRBJ2-5; D possibly corresponds to TRBD1 (6 bases). In germline, CDR1 is SGHTA, CDR2 FQGNSA. The CDR3 sequence is 14 residues long. The V gene lost 0 bases and the J gene lost 5 bases, with 10 bases spanning the gap. The CDR3 is CASSLAFGGETQYF. CDR3 nucleotide sequence: TGTGCCAGCAGCTTAGCTTTTGGGGGCGAGACCCAGTACTTC.

There are a few counts of this clonotype. V and J are TRBV29-1 and TRBJ2-7; TRBD1 is a possible D gene (5 bases). V lost 7 bases and J 7 bases, leaving 20 bases between the germline ends. CDR1 is SQVTM, CDR2 ANQGSEA, per germline. This CDR3 has 13 amino acids. The CDR3 protein is CSAQGLPGEEQYF. Written as DNA, the CDR3 is TGCAGCGCTCAGGGCTTGCCAGGTGAGGAGCAGTACTTC.

This clonotype was picked up many times. The chain combines TRBV18 with TRBJ2-2; no definite D call. The V end lost 1 base, the J end lost 6 bases, and 3 bases lay between the germline ends. The CDR3 spans 12 residues. Germline CDR1 reads KGHSH; CDR2 reads LQKENI. CDR3 region: CASSPQSGELFF. The DNA of the CDR3 is TGTGCCAGCTCACCACAGTCCGGGGAGCTGTTTTTT. Together with reference TRBV18 and TRBJ2-2, the CDR3 gives the full variable domain: NAGVMQNPRHLVRRRGQEARLRCSPMKGHSHVYWYRQLPEEGLKFMVYLQKENIIDESGMPKERFSAEFPKEGPSILRIQQVVRGDSAAYFCASSPQSGELFFGEGSRLTVL.

This clonotype was detected many times. The chain carries TRBV24-1 and TRBJ2-3, with 9 positions matching TRBD1. The CDR3 extends over 17 amino acids. Germline loops: CDR1 KGHDR, CDR2 SFDVKD. Trimming cost V 4 bases and J 3 bases; bases outside gene matches: 10. The CDR3 spells CATSEQAGTGRTDTQYF. The CDR3 DNA sequence: TGTGCCACCAGTGAACAGGCCGGGACAGGGCGGACAGATACGCAGTATTTT.

In its sample, this clonotype was seen a few times. The genes are TRBV5-5 and TRBJ1-3; TRBD1 aligns across 8 bases. This CDR3 contains 18 residues. Per the germline V gene, CDR1 is SGHKS and CDR2 is YYEKEE (reference sequence). The ends lost 4 bases at V and 0 bases at J; junction bases unmatched: 12. CDR3 nucleotide sequence: TGTGCCAGCAGCGTGTGGAGGGGACAGGTGCGCTCTGGAAACACCATATATTTT. Residues: CASSVWRGQVRSGNTIYF.